A selection of T cell receptor beta chains follows, all from one sample in a study of cytomegalovirus exposure and HLA in healthy donors. Clones were sequenced by immunoSEQ multiplex PCR, and TCRdb holds only the in-frame ones, with some missing. Its table records approximately 140,000 clones. Sequencing was carried out using PBMCs. Source of these receptors: a woman between 50 and 59 years old in good health and CMV-seronegative. Both conserved end residues are part of each CDR3. Each record gives: V gene, J gene, D gene, CDR3 DNA, CDR3 protein. D genes are given only for firm matches.

V gene: TRBV5-4; J gene: TRBJ2-5; D gene: .; CDR3 DNA: TGTGCCAGCAGCGACCAGGCACAGGAGGGGGAGACCCAGTACTTC; CDR3 protein: CASSDQAQEGETQYF
V gene: TRBV30; J gene: TRBJ1-5; D gene: TRBD1; CDR3 DNA: TGTGCCTGGAACAACGGACAGGGGGACAATCAGCCCCAGCATTTT; CDR3 protein: CAWNNGQGDNQPQHF
V gene: TRBV30; J gene: TRBJ2-7; D gene: .; CDR3 DNA: TGTGCCTGGAGTCCGGGGGTAGCAGTCTACGAGCAGTACTTC; CDR3 protein: CAWSPGVAVYEQYF
V gene: TRBV28; J gene: TRBJ1-2; D gene: TRBD1; CDR3 DNA: TGTGCCAGCAGTTTGCCGACAGGGAGGTCTAACTATGGCTACACCTTC; CDR3 protein: CASSLPTGRSNYGYTF
V gene: TRBV19; J gene: TRBJ1-1; D gene: TRBD1; CDR3 DNA: TGTGCCAGTAGTACGCCGGGACAGCTTTTCGGGAACACTGAAGCTTTCTTT; CDR3 protein: CASSTPGQLFGNTEAFF
V gene: TRBV30; J gene: TRBJ2-7; D gene: TRBD1; CDR3 DNA: TGTGCCTGGAGTGTAAGCGGGACAGGGGGCGAGCAGTACTTC; CDR3 protein: CAWSVSGTGGEQYF
V gene: TRBV6-1; J gene: TRBJ2-3; D gene: .; CDR3 DNA: TGTGCCAGCAGTGGAAAATGGCCCACAGATACGCAGTATTTT; CDR3 protein: CASSGKWPTDTQYF
V gene: TRBV6-5; J gene: TRBJ2-1; D gene: .; CDR3 DNA: TGTGCCAGCAGTTACTCGTTAGCCAGTTACAATGAGCAGTTCTTC; CDR3 protein: CASSYSLASYNEQFF
V gene: TRBV18; J gene: TRBJ2-1; D gene: .; CDR3 DNA: TGTGCCAGCTCACCACCGGGGGCCGGTGAGCAGTTCTTC; CDR3 protein: CASSPPGAGEQFF
V gene: TRBV30; J gene: TRBJ1-4; D gene: .; CDR3 DNA: TGTGCCGGGACGGGGAGTTATGAAAAACTGTTTTTT; CDR3 protein: CAGTGSYEKLFF
V gene: TRBV11-2; J gene: TRBJ2-7; D gene: .; CDR3 DNA: TGTGCCAGCAGCTCCCGACGGTACAGCTCCTACGAGCAGTACTTC; CDR3 protein: CASSSRRYSSYEQYF
V gene: TRBV7-2; J gene: TRBJ1-5; D gene: TRBD1; CDR3 DNA: TGTGCCAGCAGCTCAGGGACAGGGTTTCATCAGCCCCAGCATTTT; CDR3 protein: CASSSGTGFHQPQHF
V gene: TRBV6-5; J gene: TRBJ1-5; D gene: TRBD1; CDR3 DNA: TGTGCCAGCAGGACAGGGTGGGGTAGCAATCAGCCCCAGCATTTT; CDR3 protein: CASRTGWGSNQPQHF
V gene: TRBV18; J gene: TRBJ2-5; D gene: TRBD2; CDR3 DNA: TGTGCCAGCTCACCGCTCGGAGCGGGGGGACAAGAGACCCAGTACTTC; CDR3 protein: CASSPLGAGGQETQYF
V gene: TRBV6-1; J gene: TRBJ1-3; D gene: TRBD1; CDR3 DNA: TGTGCCAGCAGTGAGTTACAATCTACCGGGACAGGGGTCGGAAACACCATATATTTT; CDR3 protein: CASSELQSTGTGVGNTIYF
V gene: TRBV6-5; J gene: TRBJ1-3; D gene: TRBD1; CDR3 DNA: TGTGCCAGCAGTTACTCGGGAAGGACAGGCGGAAACACCATATATTTT; CDR3 protein: CASSYSGRTGGNTIYF